The rows below give T cell receptor beta chains drawn from one sample of a study of blood T cell repertoires in COVID-19. Using immunoSEQ multiplex PCR, the repertoire was profiled, and TCRdb retains in-frame clones only, with some absent. The sample records about 200,000 clones, about nine tenths being singletons. Sequenced sample: peripheral blood. Receptors originate from a man younger than 35 with active or convalescent COVID-19. Both conserved end residues are part of each CDR3. Fields, in order: V gene, J gene, CDR3 protein.

TRBV12-3/TRBV12-4	TRBJ1-5	CASSIQHNQPQHF
TRBV5-1	TRBJ1-1	CASSLGGQGFGEAFF
TRBV18	TRBJ1-2	CASSRTGGVTNYGYTF
TRBV3-1/TRBV3-2	TRBJ2-1	CASSQDLAGGQSRNEQFF
TRBV3-1/TRBV3-2	TRBJ1-4	CASSQDRQVGSEKLFF
TRBV5-4	TRBJ2-2	CASSLGRGRTGELFF
TRBV9	TRBJ1-1	CASSRKDRGHTEAFF
TRBV5-1	TRBJ1-4	CASSPRQTTNEKLFF
TRBV2	TRBJ1-2	CASSTGVLNYGYTF
TRBV19	TRBJ2-7	CASSIGIAGEPHEQYF
TRBV15	TRBJ1-3	CATSRDRGSGNTIYF
TRBV7-2	TRBJ1-4	CASSLGGGMANEKLFF
TRBV15	TRBJ2-1	CATSRVGAQNNEQFF
TRBV6-1	TRBJ1-3	CASSEQGKSDTIYF
TRBV5-1	TRBJ2-4	CASSAQDTGAKNIQYF
TRBV12-3/TRBV12-4	TRBJ1-3	CASSPGGQGTIYF
TRBV28	TRBJ1-2	CASSWHRNYGYTF
TRBV2	TRBJ2-1	CASSEGESSYNEQFF
TRBV7-2	TRBJ2-3	CASSLGTGIGGTQYF
TRBV5-1	TRBJ2-3	CASSSTGGFDTQYF
TRBV7-9	TRBJ1-1	CASSLNGGLGDTEAFF
TRBV23-1	TRBJ1-2	CASSLPSGTLHGYTF
TRBV5-1	TRBJ2-7	CASSFGGTGSYEQYF
TRBV6-5	TRBJ1-6	CASSARTERTPLHF
TRBV5-4	TRBJ2-1	CASSTETSGLNEQFF
TRBV5-1	TRBJ1-1	CASSSRGGYTEAFF
TRBV13	TRBJ1-4	CASSPRDSGNEKLFF
TRBV30	TRBJ2-1	CAWSVAGFGQFF
TRBV4-2	TRBJ2-5	CASSHPHSGEETQYF
TRBV30	TRBJ1-2	CALSEGANYGYTF
TRBV4-3	TRBJ1-2	CASSASFRAQGYGYTF
TRBV5-1	TRBJ2-1	CASSSGLAGGVYNEQFF
TRBV20-1	TRBJ1-2	CSASFRSTYGYTF
TRBV3-1/TRBV3-2	TRBJ1-2	CASSQGTGTYTF
TRBV3-1/TRBV3-2	TRBJ1-2	CASSQDLYGYTF
TRBV4-1	TRBJ2-2	CASSPGLARANTGELFF
TRBV6-2/TRBV6-3	TRBJ1-1	CASSPLWGDTEAFF
TRBV5-4	TRBJ1-2	CASSDGTATLYGYTF
TRBV6-4	TRBJ2-1	CASSPGEREFNEQFF
TRBV3-1/TRBV3-2	TRBJ1-1	CASSQDSRKMNTEAFF
TRBV4-1	TRBJ2-7	CASSPTGVYEQYF
TRBV9	TRBJ1-2	CASSYATSTGNLYGYTF
TRBV9	TRBJ2-2	CASSVPGYNTGELFF
TRBV2	TRBJ2-3	CASSAGLAVPDTQYF
TRBV20-1	TRBJ1-1	CSARAGTAAFF
TRBV5-5	TRBJ1-2	CASSATGTDGYTF
TRBV11-3	TRBJ2-2	CASSNIAGVTGELFF
TRBV12-3/TRBV12-4	TRBJ1-5	CASSLGGGQPQHF
TRBV12-3/TRBV12-4	TRBJ2-5	CASSLSGEETQYF